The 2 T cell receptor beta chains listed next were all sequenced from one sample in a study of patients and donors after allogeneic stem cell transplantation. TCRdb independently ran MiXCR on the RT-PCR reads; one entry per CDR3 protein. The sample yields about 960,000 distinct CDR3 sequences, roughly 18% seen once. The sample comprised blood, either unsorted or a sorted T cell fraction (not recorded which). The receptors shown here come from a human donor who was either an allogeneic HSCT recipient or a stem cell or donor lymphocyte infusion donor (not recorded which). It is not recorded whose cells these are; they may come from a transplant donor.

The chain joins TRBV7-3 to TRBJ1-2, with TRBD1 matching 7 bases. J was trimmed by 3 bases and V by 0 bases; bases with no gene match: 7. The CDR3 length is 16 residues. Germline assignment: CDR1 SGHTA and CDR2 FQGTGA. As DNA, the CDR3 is TGTGCCAGCAGCTTAACGGGTGGCCAGGGGGACTATGGCTACACCTTC. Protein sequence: CASSLTGGQGDYGYTF. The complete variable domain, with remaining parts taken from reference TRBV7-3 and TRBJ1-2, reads GAGVSQTPSNKVTEKGKYVELRCDPISGHTALYWYRQSLGQGPEFLIYFQGTGAADDSGLPNDRFFAVRPEGSVSTLKIQRTERGDSAVYLCASSLTGGQGDYGYTFGSGTRLTVV.

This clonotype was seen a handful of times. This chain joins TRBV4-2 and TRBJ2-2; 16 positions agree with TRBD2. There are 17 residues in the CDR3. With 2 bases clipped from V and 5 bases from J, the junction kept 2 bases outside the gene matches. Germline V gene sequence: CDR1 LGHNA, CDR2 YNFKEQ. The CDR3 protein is CASSQWGLAGGTGELFF. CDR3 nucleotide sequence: TGTGCCAGCAGCCAATGGGGACTAGCGGGGGGGACCGGGGAGCTGTTTTTT.